This passage covers 15 T cell receptor beta chains from one sample sequenced in a study of blood T cell repertoires in COVID-19. The repertoire was sequenced with immunoSEQ multiplex PCR; TCRdb's copy has only in-frame clones and lacks some. The sample records around 100,000 clones, roughly four fifths being singletons. Sequencing input: peripheral blood. Source of these receptors: a woman over 75 with active or convalescent COVID-19.

The chain combines TRBV28 with TRBJ2-4, with 9 bases that match TRBD2. CDR3 length equals 17 residues. V dropped 3 bases and J dropped 2; count of bases not matched to a gene: 8. Germline V gene sequence: CDR1 MDHEN, CDR2 SYDVKM. Here the CDR3 DNA reads TGTGCCAGCAGTTTCTTGGTTAGCGGGAGTTCCAAAAACATTCAGTACTTC. Translation: CASSFLVSGSSKNIQYF. Based on the CDR3 plus reference TRBV28 and TRBJ2-4, the full variable domain is DVKVTQSSRYLVKRTGEKVFLECVQDMDHENMFWYRQDPGLGLRLIYFSYDVKMKEKGDIPEGYSVSREKKERFSLILESASTNQTSMYLCASSFLVSGSSKNIQYFGAGTRLSVL.

Only one count was recorded for this clone. The chain has TRBV7-2 and TRBJ1-5, with a possible D match to TRBD1 (6 bases). Trimming took off 2 bases at V and 4 bases at J, with 12 bases between the two ends. Germline loops: CDR1 SGHTA, CDR2 FQGNSA. The CDR3 covers 15 residues. CDR3 protein: CASSLQGQLNQPQHF. CDR3 DNA: TGTGCCAGCAGCTTACAAGGACAGTTGAATCAGCCCCAGCATTTT.

The chain's CDR3 is CASRQDRAVGYTF. In nucleotides, the CDR3 is TGTGCCAGCAGGCAGGACAGGGCCGTTGGCTACACCTTC. V and J are TRBV6-5 and TRBJ1-2, with 8 positions matching TRBD1. Germline CDR1 reads MNHEY; CDR2 reads SVGAGI. CDR3 size: 13 residues. The junction had 7 bases not matched to a gene; V was cut back by 6 bases and J by 7 bases.

The chain employs TRBV5-5 and TRBJ2-4; perhaps TRBD1 as D (6 bases). V was shortened by 4 bases and J by 6 bases, with 14 bases between the two germline ends. CDR1 is SGHKS, CDR2 YYEKEE, per germline (reference sequence). The CDR3 runs 14 residues. CDR3 DNA: TGTGCCAGCAGCACAACAGGGTCGGGAAACATTCAGTACTTC. As protein: CASSTTGSGNIQYF.

The rearrangement uses TRBV28 and TRBJ2-7, with a weak D call TRBD1 (5 bases). The germline V gene encodes CDR1 MDHEN and CDR2 SYDVKM. Trimming left V 5 bases short and J 2 bases short, with 13 bases between. CDR3 length equals 14 residues. The CDR3 spells CASSLQGKTYEQYF. The CDR3 region has the DNA TGTGCCAGCAGTCTGCAGGGTAAGACCTACGAGCAGTACTTC.

This chain joins TRBV7-2 and TRBJ2-2, with 9 nucleotides matching TRBD2. This CDR3 is 15 amino acids long. V shed 8 bases and J 6 bases; nucleotides not matched to a gene: 10. Germline V lookup: CDR1 SGHTA, CDR2 FQGNSA. DNA of the CDR3: TGTGCCAGCGGACGGGGCGGGAGGGCCTCCGGGGAGCTGTTTTTT. Its protein product is CASGRGGRASGELFF.

The chain has TRBV3-1 (or the pseudogene TRBV3-2) and TRBJ2-3; possibly TRBD2 for D (5 bases). The CDR3 runs 15 residues. Trimming stripped 4 bases from V and 1 base from J, with 12 bases between. Germline V CDR1 and CDR2: LGHDT, YNNKEL (reference sequence). CDR3 bases: TGTGCCAGCAGCCTAAGCGACTACCGCACAGATACGCAGTATTTT. Protein: CASSLSDYRTDTQYF.

The chain links TRBV7-3 to TRBJ1-1, with D possibly TRBD1 on 6 matching bases. The CDR3 loop spans 16 amino acids. The germline V gene encodes CDR1 SGHTA and CDR2 FQGTGA. V lost 1 base and J lost 1, with 13 bases in between. This CDR3 is CASSLSPPGENTEAFF. The CDR3 region has the DNA TGTGCCAGCAGCTTAAGTCCCCCAGGGGAGAACACTGAAGCTTTCTTT. Filled out from reference TRBV7-3 and TRBJ1-1, the complete variable domain reads GAGVSQTPSNKVTEKGKYVELRCDPISGHTALYWYRQSLGQGPEFLIYFQGTGAADDSGLPNDRFFAVRPEGSVSTLKIQRTERGDSAVYLCASSLSPPGENTEAFFGQGTRLTVV.

The chain combines TRBV15 with TRBJ2-3, with a tentative D call TRBD1 (5 bases). In germline, CDR1 is LNHNV, CDR2 YYDKDF (reference sequence). The ends were cut back, 2 bases at V and 0 bases at J, with 6 bases in the middle. The CDR3 is made up of 14 amino acids. Here the CDR3 reads CATSRQGSTDTQYF. The CDR3 DNA reads TGTGCCACCAGCAGACAGGGAAGCACAGATACGCAGTATTTT. The variable domain in full, with the rest retrieved from reference TRBV15 and TRBJ2-3, is DAMVIQNPRYQVTQFGKPVTLSCSQTLNHNVMYWYQQKSSQAPKLLFHYYDKDFNNEADTPDNFQSRRPNTSFCFLDIRSPGLGDTAMYLCATSRQGSTDTQYFGPGTRLTVL.

This chain links TRBV5-5 with TRBJ2-5; D gene unclear. Germline V CDR1 and CDR2: SGHKS, YYEKEE (reference sequence). V lost 4 bases, J lost 4 bases, and 11 bases lay in between. The CDR3 covers 13 residues. CDR3 nucleotides: TGTGCCAGCAGCCGGGTCTATGGAGAGACCCAGTACTTC. This gives the protein CASSRVYGETQYF.

The rearrangement uses TRBV30 and TRBJ2-5, with 11 bases that match TRBD1. V shed 3 bases and J 2 bases; nucleotides not matched to a gene: 2. The CDR3 covers 14 residues. Germline values: CDR1 GTSNPN, CDR2 SVGIG (reference sequence). CDR3 protein: CAWRDRGPQETQYF. The CDR3 nucleotides read TGTGCCTGGAGGGACAGGGGGCCTCAAGAGACCCAGTACTTC.

The chain is built from TRBV6-5 and TRBJ1-4; 9 bases are shared with TRBD1. Germline trimming cut 6 bases from V and 8 bases from J; bases unmatched to any gene: 7. The germline V gene has CDR1 MNHEY and CDR2 SVGAGI. The CDR3 is 14 amino acids. The CDR3 sequence: CASSDTGGYEKLFF. As DNA, the CDR3 is TGTGCCAGCAGCGATACAGGGGGCTACGAAAAACTGTTTTTT.

The chain uses TRBV4-1 and TRBJ1-4; 7 bases match TRBD1. The CDR3 contains 15 residues. Germline loops: CDR1 MGHRA, CDR2 YSYEKL. V shed 1 base and J 8 bases; nucleotides not matched to a gene: 7. The CDR3 loop reads CASSQGTGLREKLFF. Here the CDR3 DNA reads TGCGCCAGCAGCCAAGGGACAGGTTTAAGGGAAAAACTGTTTTTT.

The rearrangement links TRBV7-2 to TRBJ2-3; no reliable D call. CDR1 and CDR2 (germline): SGHTA, FQGNSA. Trimming stripped 5 bases from V and 0 bases from J, with 12 bases between. The CDR3 runs 15 residues. The CDR3 DNA follows: TGTGCCAGCAGCCTGAGTCGCCAAAGCACAGATACGCAGTATTTT. It yields the protein CASSLSRQSTDTQYF.

CDR3 in DNA: TGCAGTGCTAGTAGGGTCTTAGCGGGAGGGTTCGATACGCAGTATTTT. Encoded protein: CSASRVLAGGFDTQYF. The chain carries TRBV20-1 and TRBJ2-3; 11 bases are shared with TRBD2. The J segment lost 6 bases and the V segment lost 3 bases, leaving 11 bases of the junction unmatched. This CDR3 has 16 amino acids. Germline-derived CDR1 and CDR2 are DFQATT and SNEGSKA (reference sequence).